This T cell receptor (beta chain) was profiled in a study of cytomegalovirus exposure and HLA in healthy donors. The donors gave bone marrow, and they were healthy. In the PCR, 60 Vbeta and 13 Jbeta primers were used. TCRdb's table, derived via immunoSEQ multiplex PCR, lists solely in-frame clones and lacks some. Among around 140,000 clones, about 84% were seen once, and the ten largest hold around 2.4%. Comment on this clone: Its antigen is still unknown.

General study findings and limits: About 180 TCR beta chains were listed as cytomegalovirus-associated. Productive rates of about 90% or about 30% were seen for most TCR beta V segments in an earlier analysis. Later analysis associated a missense DCLRE1C variant with TCR beta V- and J-gene trimming.

V lost 5 bases and J lost 5, with 25 bases in between. CDR3 length: 17 amino acids. Germline V gene lookup returns CDR1 SGHAT and CDR2 FQNNGV. Sequencing used PBMCs. The TCR comes from a man in his forties or fifties in good health and CMV-seronegative. V usage is TRBV11-2 and J usage is TRBJ2-7, with D possibly being TRBD1 (6 bases). CDR3 sequence reads: CASSQSNGPGDRDEQYF. In nucleotides, the CDR3 is TGTGCCAGCAGCCAATCAAATGGCCCAGGGGATCGCGACGAGCAGTACTTC. Based on the CDR3 plus reference TRBV11-2 and TRBJ2-7, the full variable domain is EAGVAQSPRYKIIEKRQSVAFWCNPISGHATLYWYQQILGQGPKLLIQFQNNGVVDDSQLPKDRFSAERLKGVDSTLKIQPAKLEDSAVYLCASSQSNGPGDRDEQYFGPGTRLTVT.